The following is a T cell receptor beta chain sequence with its context. Its antigen is not known. The table came from immunoSEQ multiplex PCR; TCRdb's copy has only in-frame clones and leaves some out. The sample has around 110,000 clones, 80% to 90% seen once; the top ten hold more than 2.5%. Per germline, CDR1 DFQATT and CDR2 SNEGSKA (reference sequence). The V gene lost 1 base and the J gene lost 11 bases, with 10 bases spanning the gap. The CDR3 is made up of 11 amino acids. The sample belongs to a study of T cell responses to AZD1222 COVID-19 vaccine. Study-wide results and caveats: Spike-wide coverage was observed for vaccine-associated CD4 TCRs, with dominant responses at 160-218 and 743-854. The breadth and depth of Spike-specific TCRs increased once two AZD1222 doses had been given. Epitopes outside B.1.351 and B.1.1.7 mutated regions reportedly drew nearly half of spike TCRs. It was only after the peak T cell response that any repertoires were sampled.

Source: peripheral blood, taken on day 0 of AZD1222 vaccination. V usage is TRBV20-1 and J usage is TRBJ2-3; a weak D match, TRBD2 (5 bases). The receptor was derived from an adult in good health. The CDR3 loop is CSARVGNGQYF. DNA of the CDR3: TGCAGTGCTAGAGTCGGGAACGGGCAGTATTTT.